The T cell receptor beta chain described here comes from a study of PD-1 blockade in classical Hodgkin lymphoma. Specified time point: cycle 4 day 1 (C4D1), after six to seven weeks of nivolumab. Each patient relapsed following autologous stem cell transplantation, and prior brentuximab vedotin exposure differed. Of note for this clone: Its antigen is unidentified.

Germline-derived CDR1 and CDR2 are MDHEN and SYDVKM. V trimming: 6 bases; J trimming: 6 bases; junction bases outside the gene matches: 4. The CDR3 consists of 13 residues. Using immunoSEQ multiplex PCR, the repertoire was profiled, and TCRdb retains in-frame clones only, with some absent. The sample has tens of thousands of clones, around nine tenths seen once. The study's findings and limits: Compared with baseline, CD4+ but not CD8+ TCR diversity had risen significantly by C4D1. Patients newly diagnosed and complete responders had comparable baseline diversity. Newly diagnosed patients reportedly had lower baseline TCR diversity than healthy donors. Anyone who began nivolumab under 1 year after ASCT was excluded.

The sample was peripheral blood mononuclear cells (PBMCs), taken before the fourth cycle of nivolumab. The TCR was taken from a human donor with classical Hodgkin lymphoma. J is TRBJ2-1 and V is TRBV28; 8 nucleotides match TRBD2. The CDR3 region has the DNA TGTGCCAGCAGGACGGGAGGGCCCAATGAGCAGTTCTTC. Its protein product is CASRTGGPNEQFF.